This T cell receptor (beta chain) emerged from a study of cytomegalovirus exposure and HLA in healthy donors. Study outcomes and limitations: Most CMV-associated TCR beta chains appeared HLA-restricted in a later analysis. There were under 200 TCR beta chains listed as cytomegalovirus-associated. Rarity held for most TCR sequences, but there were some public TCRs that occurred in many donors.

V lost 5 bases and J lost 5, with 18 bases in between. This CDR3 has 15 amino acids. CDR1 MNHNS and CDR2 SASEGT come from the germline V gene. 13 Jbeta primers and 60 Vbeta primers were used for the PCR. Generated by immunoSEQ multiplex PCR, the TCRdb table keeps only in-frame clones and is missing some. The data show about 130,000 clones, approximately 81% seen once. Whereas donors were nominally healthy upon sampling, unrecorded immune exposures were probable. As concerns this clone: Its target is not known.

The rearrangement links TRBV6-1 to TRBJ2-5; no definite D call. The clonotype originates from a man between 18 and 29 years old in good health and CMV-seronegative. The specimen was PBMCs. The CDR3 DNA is TGTGCCAGCAGTCAAGGTTCTAGTGGTTTCGAGACCCAGTACTTC. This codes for CASSQGSSGFETQYF.